This TCR beta chain emerged from a study of T-cell memory formation after mild COVID-19. TCRdb reprocessed the 5' RACE reads via MiXCR and lists one record per CDR3 protein. The repertoire has 350,000 to 500,000 distinct CDR3 sequences, under 25% of them found once; the top ten carry over 10%. The CDR3 length is 15 residues. V was cut by 5 bases and J by 5 bases, with 16 bases left in between. Per the germline V gene, CDR1 is SEHNR and CDR2 is FQNEAQ (reference sequence). The source material was PBMCs or a T cell subset sorted from them (not recorded which). This chain joins TRBV7-9 and TRBJ1-5, with TRBD1 as a possible D gene (5 bases). This clonotype was obtained from an adult woman who had mild COVID-19 (a few samples of this study predate the infection). Cell type and time point are not known. CDR3 sequence reads: CASSPPGAADQPQHF. The CDR3 bases are TGTGCCAGCAGCCCCCCTGGGGCAGCAGATCAGCCCCAGCATTTT.